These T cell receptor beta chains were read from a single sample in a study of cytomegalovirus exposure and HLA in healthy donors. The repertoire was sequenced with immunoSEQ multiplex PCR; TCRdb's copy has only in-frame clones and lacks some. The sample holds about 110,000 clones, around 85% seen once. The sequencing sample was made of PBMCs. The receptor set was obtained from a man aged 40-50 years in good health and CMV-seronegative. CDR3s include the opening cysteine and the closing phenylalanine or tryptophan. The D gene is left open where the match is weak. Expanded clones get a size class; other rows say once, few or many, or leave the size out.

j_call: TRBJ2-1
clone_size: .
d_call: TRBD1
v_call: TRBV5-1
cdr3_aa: CASSLTGGGYNEQFF
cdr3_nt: TGCGCCAGCAGCTTGACAGGGGGCGGTTACAATGAGCAGTTCTTC

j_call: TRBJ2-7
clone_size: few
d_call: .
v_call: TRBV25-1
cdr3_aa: CASLYYEQYF
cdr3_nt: TGTGCCAGCCTTTACTACGAGCAGTACTTC

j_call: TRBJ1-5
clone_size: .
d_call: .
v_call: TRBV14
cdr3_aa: CASSQAGGNQPQHF
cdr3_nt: TGTGCCAGCAGCCAGGCAGGGGGCAATCAGCCCCAGCATTTT

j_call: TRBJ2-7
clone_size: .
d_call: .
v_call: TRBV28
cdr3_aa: CASSFGAGPSSYEQYF
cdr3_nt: TGTGCCAGCAGTTTTGGAGCCGGCCCGAGCTCCTACGAGCAGTACTTC

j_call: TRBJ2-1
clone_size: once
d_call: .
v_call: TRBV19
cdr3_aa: CASSIHRKGANEQFF
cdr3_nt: TGTGCCAGTAGTATTCACAGGAAGGGCGCCAATGAGCAGTTCTTC

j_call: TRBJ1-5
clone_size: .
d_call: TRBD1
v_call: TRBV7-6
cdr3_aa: CASSSGGWGPQHF
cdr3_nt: TGTGCCAGCAGCTCAGGGGGCTGGGGGCCCCAGCATTTT

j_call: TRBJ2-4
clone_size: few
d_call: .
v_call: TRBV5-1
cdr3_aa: CASSSGTGVDIQYF
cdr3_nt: TGCGCCAGCAGCTCGGGCACGGGGGTGGACATTCAGTACTTC

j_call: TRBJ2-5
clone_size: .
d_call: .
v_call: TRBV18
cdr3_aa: CASSPSLEETQYF
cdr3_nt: TGTGCCAGCTCACCGAGTCTTGAAGAGACCCAGTACTTC

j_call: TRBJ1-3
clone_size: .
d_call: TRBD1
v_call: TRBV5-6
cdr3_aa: CASSLGNRQGPRNTIYF
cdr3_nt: TGTGCCAGCAGCTTGGGGAATCGACAGGGTCCGAGGAACACCATATATTTT

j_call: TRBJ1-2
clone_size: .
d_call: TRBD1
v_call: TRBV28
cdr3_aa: CASSLVDRDYTF
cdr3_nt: TGTGCCAGCAGTTTAGTTGACAGGGACTACACCTTC

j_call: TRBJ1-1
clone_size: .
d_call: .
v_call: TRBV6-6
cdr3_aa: CASRQLMNTEAFF
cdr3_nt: TGTGCCAGCAGACAGCTAATGAACACTGAAGCTTTCTTT

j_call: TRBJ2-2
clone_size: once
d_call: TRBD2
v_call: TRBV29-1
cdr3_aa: CSALRQRGGHTGELFF
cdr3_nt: TGCAGCGCCCTCCGTCAGCGGGGGGGTCACACCGGGGAGCTGTTTTTT

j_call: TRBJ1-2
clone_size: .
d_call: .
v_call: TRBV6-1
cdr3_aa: CASSDGTDYGYTF
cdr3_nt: TGTGCCAGCAGTGACGGGACTGACTATGGCTACACCTTC

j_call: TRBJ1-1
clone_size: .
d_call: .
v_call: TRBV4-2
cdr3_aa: CASSRGTIQGLDTEAFF
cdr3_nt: TGTGCCAGCAGCCGCGGAACCATACAGGGCTTAGACACTGAAGCTTTCTTT

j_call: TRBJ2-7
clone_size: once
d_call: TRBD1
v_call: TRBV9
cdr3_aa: CASSAGQAYEQYF
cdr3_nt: TGTGCCAGCAGCGCCGGACAGGCCTACGAGCAGTACTTC

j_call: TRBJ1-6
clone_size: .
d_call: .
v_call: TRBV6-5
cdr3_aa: CASSFLTGAYNSPLHF
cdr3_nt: TGTGCCAGCAGTTTTTTGACGGGGGCCTATAATTCACCCCTCCACTTT

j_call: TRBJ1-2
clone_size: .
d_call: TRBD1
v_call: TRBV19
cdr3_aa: CASSMEQGRYGYTF
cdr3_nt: TGTGCCAGTAGTATGGAACAGGGGAGATATGGCTACACCTTC

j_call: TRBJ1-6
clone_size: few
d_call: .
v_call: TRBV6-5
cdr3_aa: CASSYSRGANSPLHF
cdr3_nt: TGTGCCAGCAGTTACTCGCGAGGTGCGAATTCACCCCTCCACTTT

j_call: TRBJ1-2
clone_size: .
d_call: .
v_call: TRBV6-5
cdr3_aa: CASREQGSRNYGYTF
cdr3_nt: TGTGCCAGCAGGGAACAGGGCTCGCGGAACTATGGCTACACCTTC

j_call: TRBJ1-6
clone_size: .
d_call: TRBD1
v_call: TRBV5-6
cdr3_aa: CASSLEGQGSSPLHF
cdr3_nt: TGTGCCAGCAGCTTGGAGGGACAGGGTAGTTCACCCCTCCACTTT

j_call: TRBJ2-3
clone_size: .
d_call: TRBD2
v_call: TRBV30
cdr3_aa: CAWRGRGTDTQYF
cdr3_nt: TGTGCCTGGAGGGGGAGGGGCACAGATACGCAGTATTTT

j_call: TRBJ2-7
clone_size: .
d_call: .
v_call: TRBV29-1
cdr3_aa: CSVGAGGGLSYEQYF
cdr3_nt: TGCAGCGTTGGGGCGGGCGGGGGCCTGTCCTACGAGCAGTACTTC

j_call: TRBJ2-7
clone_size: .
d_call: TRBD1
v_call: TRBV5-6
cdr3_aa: CASSWTGTEQYF
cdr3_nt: TGTGCCAGCAGCTGGACAGGGACCGAGCAGTACTTC

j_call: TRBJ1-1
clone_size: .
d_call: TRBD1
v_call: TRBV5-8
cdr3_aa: CASSSSGGMNTEAFF
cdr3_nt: TGTGCCAGCAGCTCGTCAGGGGGCATGAACACTGAAGCTTTCTTT

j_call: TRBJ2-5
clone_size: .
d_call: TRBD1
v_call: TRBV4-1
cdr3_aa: CASSPADRVETQYF
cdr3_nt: TGCGCCAGCAGCCCCGCGGACAGGGTTGAGACCCAGTACTTC

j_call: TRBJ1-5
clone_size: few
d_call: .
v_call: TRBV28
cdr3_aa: CASSLGQGFRQPQHF
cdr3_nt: TGTGCCAGCAGTTTGGGGCAGGGATTTAGACAGCCCCAGCATTTT

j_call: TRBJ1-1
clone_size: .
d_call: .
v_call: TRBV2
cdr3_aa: CASSESRGFF
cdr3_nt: TGTGCCAGCAGTGAAAGCCGGGGGTTCTTT

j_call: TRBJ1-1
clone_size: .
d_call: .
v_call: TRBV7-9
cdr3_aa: CASSAQGMNTEAFF
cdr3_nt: TGTGCCAGCAGCGCACAGGGAATGAACACTGAAGCTTTCTTT

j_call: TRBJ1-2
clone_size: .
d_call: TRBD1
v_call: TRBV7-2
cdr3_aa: CASSSGTGGGYTF
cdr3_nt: TGTGCCAGCAGCTCCGGGACAGGGGGCGGCTACACCTTC

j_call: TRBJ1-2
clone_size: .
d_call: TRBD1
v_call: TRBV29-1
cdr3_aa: CSAAGTGSDYGYTF
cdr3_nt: TGCAGCGCCGCCGGGACAGGGAGCGACTATGGCTACACCTTC

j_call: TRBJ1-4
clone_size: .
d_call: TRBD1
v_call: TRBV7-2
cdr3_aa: CASSPGTGGEKLFF
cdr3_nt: TGTGCCAGCAGCCCCGGGACAGGGGGGGAAAAACTGTTTTTT